This paragraph reports one TCR beta chain. The sample originates from a study of cytomegalovirus exposure and HLA in healthy donors. A multiplex PCR was run with 60 Vbeta primers and 13 Jbeta primers. Produced via immunoSEQ multiplex PCR; TCRdb's table is partial and in-frame only. The sample lists 110,000 to 150,000 clones, around 80% occurring once. Trimming removed 2 bases at V and 11 bases at J, with 21 bases between. CDR1 and CDR2 (germline): MNHEY, SVGAGI. This CDR3 has 16 amino acids. The receptor was isolated from a man aged 40-49 years in good health and CMV-seronegative. The rearrangement uses TRBV6-5 and TRBJ1-4; weak D call: TRBD1 (6 bases). The specimen was PBMCs. CDR3 residues: CASSYDPGGRGGKLFF. The CDR3 nucleotides read TGTGCCAGCAGTTACGACCCGGGAGGCCGAGGGGGGAAACTGTTTTTT.